The 15 T cell receptor beta chains reported below all come from one sample, sequenced in a study of shared clonotypes between healthy human individuals. Sequencing was performed with immunoSEQ multiplex PCR; in TCRdb, only in-frame clones are kept and a portion is missing. Seen here are a few million clones, about 92% observed once, and the top ten hold about 0.37%. The sample comprised naive CD4+ T cells from PBMCs. Subset: CD45RA+ positively selected. The origin of the receptors is a man aged 18 to 29 in good health. Some clones in this sample may be carry-over from other donors' samples.

Details on this clone: This sample includes further DNA sequences coding for the same CDR3. This chain joins TRBV5-1 and TRBJ2-1, with 8 bases fitting TRBD2. Looked up from germline, CDR1 is SGHRS and CDR2 is YFSETQ. This CDR3 is built from 14 residues. Trimming cost V 0 bases and J 5 bases; bases outside gene matches: 1. DNA of the CDR3: TGCGCCAGCAGCTTGGTAGCGGGAAACAATGAGCAGTTCTTC. Translated, it gives CASSLVAGNNEQFF.

This rearrangement joins TRBV5-1 to TRBJ2-5; D possibly matches TRBD1 or TRBD2 (5 bases each). Per the germline V gene, CDR1 is SGHRS and CDR2 is YFSETQ. V lost 4 bases and J 3 bases, leaving 19 bases between the germline ends. The CDR3 has 16 residues. CDR3 loop: CASSLPGSGQKETQYF. CDR3 bases: TGCGCCAGCAGCCTTCCGGGATCGGGGCAGAAAGAGACCCAGTACTTC.

The chain is built from TRBV28 and TRBJ1-4; TRBD1 matches at 7 bases. Trimming cost V 4 bases and J 5 bases; bases outside gene matches: 4. This CDR3 has 14 amino acids. Germline CDR1 MDHEN, CDR2 SYDVKM. DNA of the CDR3: TGTGCCAGCAGTTCCGACAGGGCCAATGAAAAACTGTTTTTT. Its protein is CASSSDRANEKLFF. The full variable domain, in which reference TRBV28 and TRBJ1-4 provide the parts outside the CDR3, is DVKVTQSSRYLVKRTGEKVFLECVQDMDHENMFWYRQDPGLGLRLIYFSYDVKMKEKGDIPEGYSVSREKKERFSLILESASTNQTSMYLCASSSDRANEKLFFGSGTQLSVL.

This clone was seen just once. The chain links TRBV7-8 to TRBJ2-5, with TRBD2 matching over 14 bases. CDR3 length: 17 residues. The J segment lost 2 bases and the V segment lost 3 bases, leaving 5 bases of the junction unmatched. Germline lookup yields CDR1 SGHVS and CDR2 FQNEAQ. CDR3 sequence: CASSLGTSGRVQETQYF. The CDR3 DNA follows: TGTGCCAGCAGCTTGGGGACTAGCGGGAGAGTACAAGAGACCCAGTACTTC.

V and J are TRBV25-1 and TRBJ1-2; no reliable D call. With 3 bases removed from V and 1 base from J, the gap between germline ends came to 9 bases. CDR1 MGHDK and CDR2 SYGVNS come from the germline V gene. This CDR3 has 14 amino acids. The CDR3 reads CASSDPGINYGYTF. DNA for the CDR3: TGTGCCAGCAGTGACCCCGGGATTAACTATGGCTACACCTTC.

The V gene is TRBV4-3, the J gene TRBJ2-5; the D is unclear. The CDR3 totals 13 residues. Germline V gene lookup returns CDR1 LGHNA and CDR2 YSLEER. V was cut by 3 bases and J by 5 bases, with 10 bases left in between. The CDR3 coding sequence is TGCGCCAGCAGCCAGGTCAGGTTGGAGACCCAGTACTTC. It specifies CASSQVRLETQYF.

The V call is TRBV7-9, the J call TRBJ2-5; 8 bases match TRBD1. CDR1 and CDR2 from the germline V gene are SEHNR and FQNEAQ (reference sequence). Trimming at V came to 3 bases and at J to 5 bases, leaving 8 bases not matched to a gene. The CDR3 totals 15 residues. The CDR3 nucleotides read TGTGCCAGCAGCTTGACCCGTACAGGGGGGGAGACCCAGTACTTC. This sequence encodes CASSLTRTGGETQYF.

The V gene is TRBV30, the J gene TRBJ1-1; D unclear. This CDR3 has 11 residues. V was cut by 0 bases and J by 7 bases, with 6 bases left in between. CDR1 and CDR2 from the germline V gene are GTSNPN and SVGIG (reference sequence). CDR3 amino acids: CAWSVYSEAFF. CDR3 coding DNA: TGTGCCTGGAGTGTATACAGTGAAGCTTTCTTT.

This clone was observed once. The chain uses TRBV7-2 and TRBJ1-4; D gene uncertain. The CDR3 consists of 14 residues. Germline loops: CDR1 SGHTA, CDR2 FQGNSA. Trimming cost V 5 bases and J 1 base, with 8 bases left between them. The DNA for the CDR3 is TGTGCCAGCAGCCCGACACAAACTAATGAAAAACTGTTTTTT. Protein product: CASSPTQTNEKLFF.

The chain uses TRBV18 and TRBJ1-2; weak D call: TRBD1 (6 bases). The V gene's germline CDR1 is KGHSH and CDR2 LQKENI. The CDR3 contains 13 residues. Trimming took 0 bases from V and 8 from J, leaving 10 bases between them. The CDR3 nucleotides read TGTGCCAGCTCACCACCGGACAGTCGGGGCTACACCTTC. It codes for CASSPPDSRGYTF.

V gene TRBV5-6 combines with J gene TRBJ1-2, with a weak D call TRBD1 (5 bases). The germline CDR1 and CDR2 sequences are SGHDT and YYEEEE. The CDR3 is 11 amino acids. V lost 4 bases and J 8 bases, leaving 9 bases between the germline ends. The CDR3 loop is CASSGTGGYTF. The CDR3 DNA reads as TGTGCCAGCAGCGGGACGGGCGGCTACACCTTC.

The chain is built from TRBV5-1 and TRBJ2-7; 7 nucleotides match TRBD1. V lost 6 bases, J lost 2 bases, and 8 bases stayed unmatched. The CDR3 is 14 amino acids. CDR1 and CDR2 (germline): SGHRS, YFSETQ. CDR3 in DNA: TGCGCCAGCACCCAAGACAGGGCGCCCTACGAGCAGTACTTC. This gives the protein CASTQDRAPYEQYF.

The chain combines TRBV5-4 with TRBJ2-1; the D gene is possibly TRBD2 (5 bases). Per germline, CDR1 SGHNT and CDR2 YYREEE (reference sequence). V gave up 5 bases and J gave up 8 bases, with 20 bases separating them. This CDR3 contains 15 residues. CDR3 bases: TGTGCCAGCAGAAGGGTCGGTGAAGTGGGAGATGAGCAGTTCTTC. The encoded protein is CASRRVGEVGDEQFF.

The chain recombines TRBV6-1 with TRBJ2-7; D might be TRBD1 (6 bases). The germline V gene encodes CDR1 MNHNS and CDR2 SASEGT. The CDR3 consists of 14 residues. The V end lost 5 bases, the J end lost 0 bases, and 11 bases lay between the germline ends. CDR3 amino acids: CASSPQGPSYEQYF. The CDR3 bases are TGTGCCAGCAGTCCACAGGGTCCCTCCTACGAGCAGTACTTC.

V gene TRBV13 combines with J gene TRBJ2-2, with a tentative D call TRBD1 (8 bases). This CDR3 region has 18 residues. The germline V and J ends were trimmed by 5 bases and 4 bases, with 23 bases remaining between them. Germline V gene data show CDR1 as PRHDT and CDR2 as FYEKMQ (reference sequence). Written as DNA, the CDR3 is TGTGCCAGCAGCGGACAGGGATATGGGCGGGAGAGCACCGGGGAGCTGTTTTTT. Translating it yields CASSGQGYGRESTGELFF.